The clone carrying this T cell receptor beta chain was recorded only once. The sampling schedule covered blood at baseline, cycle 4 day 1, and cycle 7 day 1. This specimen comes from a study of OX40 agonist ivuxolimab in advanced cancers. Some clones are missing from TCRdb's copy, which holds only in-frame ones; the method was immunoSEQ multiplex PCR. The table has some 83,000 clones, 90% seen once. CDR1 is LGHNT and CDR2 is FRNRAP in the germline V gene. The V and J ends lost 5 bases and 2 bases respectively, with 13 bases between them. This CDR3 comprises 14 residues. This specimen was CD4+ or CD8+ T cells sorted from blood, taken in a trial of the OX40 agonist ivuxolimab. The genes are TRBV12-5 and TRBJ2-7; no clear D gene. The clonotype was recovered from an adult with an advanced solid tumor such as melanoma, head and neck, liver or kidney cancer. CDR3 region: CASGPIVPPYEQYF. CDR3 nucleotide sequence: TGTGCTAGTGGTCCCATAGTCCCACCCTACGAGCAGTACTTC.